Shown below are 21 T cell receptor beta chains from a single sample sequenced in a study of monozygotic twins with cystic fibrosis. Generated by immunoSEQ multiplex PCR, the TCRdb table keeps only in-frame clones and is missing some. The table lists approximately 25,000 clones, 75% to 95% of them singletons. The sample was blood. The source is a girl aged 2 to 9 with cystic fibrosis.

The rearrangement links TRBV7-9 to TRBJ2-7; the D gene is possibly TRBD2 (5 bases). Germline V gives CDR1 SEHNR, CDR2 FQNEAQ (reference sequence). V gave up 7 bases and J gave up 2 bases, with 15 bases separating them. This CDR3 region has 14 residues. CDR3 amino acids: CASTVDGKTYEQYF. The CDR3 nucleotides read TGTGCCAGCACCGTGGACGGGAAAACCTACGAGCAGTACTTC. The whole variable domain, filled in from reference TRBV7-9 and TRBJ2-7, reads DTGVSQNPRHKITKRGQNVTFRCDPISEHNRLYWYRQTLGQGPEFLTYFQNEAQLEKSRLLSDRFSAERPKGSFSTLEIQRTEQGDSAMYLCASTVDGKTYEQYFGPGTRLTVT.

The rearrangement links TRBV7-2 to TRBJ1-2, with D tentatively TRBD1 (5 bases). The CDR3 is 14 residues long. Germline-derived CDR1 and CDR2 are SGHTA and FQGNSA. Trimming shortened V by 5 bases and J by 4 bases, and 14 bases separated the two germline ends. The CDR3 DNA sequence: TGTGCCAGCAGCCCGGACCGCAGGGTCTATGGCTACACCTTC. Translation: CASSPDRRVYGYTF.

The chain carries TRBV7-2 and TRBJ2-5; a weak D match, TRBD1 (5 bases). Trimming left V 5 bases short and J 5 bases short, with 18 bases between. CDR1 SGHTA and CDR2 FQGNSA come from the germline V gene. This CDR3 spans 15 amino acids. CDR3 region: CASSTKRSGLETQYF. The CDR3 DNA follows: TGTGCCAGCAGCACTAAGCGTTCAGGGTTGGAGACCCAGTACTTC.

The chain couples TRBV29-1 to TRBJ1-1, with 9 positions matching TRBD1. This CDR3 has 12 amino acids. CDR1 is SQVTM and CDR2 is ANQGSEA in the germline V gene. With V trimmed by 5 bases and J by 3 bases, 1 base remained unmatched. CDR3 in DNA: TGCAGCGTTTGGACAGGGGACACTGAAGCTTTCTTT. It specifies CSVWTGDTEAFF. Variable domain in full (rest from reference TRBV29-1 and TRBJ1-1): SAVISQKPSRDICQRGTSLTIQCQVDSQVTMMFWYRQQPGQSLTLIATANQGSEATYESGFVIDKFPISRPNLTFSTLTVSNMSPEDSSIYLCSVWTGDTEAFFGQGTRLTVV.

The V and J genes are TRBV7-6 and TRBJ2-7, with D uncertain. The germline V gene encodes CDR1 SGHVS and CDR2 FNYEAQ. This CDR3 comprises 16 residues. Trimming removed 1 base at V and 0 bases at J, with 13 bases between. The CDR3 region is CASSLGGSKRSYEQYF. DNA of the CDR3: TGTGCCAGCAGCTTAGGTGGTTCAAAGCGCTCCTACGAGCAGTACTTC. The full variable domain, rest sourced from reference TRBV7-6 and TRBJ2-7, is GAGVSQSPRYKVTKRGQDVALRCDPISGHVSLYWYRQALGQGPEFLTYFNYEAQQDKSGLPNDRFSAERPEGSISTLTIQRTEQRDSAMYRCASSLGGSKRSYEQYFGPGTRLTVT.

The V and J genes are TRBV7-9 and TRBJ1-1, with D unresolved. CDR1 is SEHNR and CDR2 is FQNEAQ in the germline V gene (reference sequence). V gave up 1 base and J gave up 3 bases, with 3 bases separating them. The CDR3 sequence is 12 residues long. The CDR3 loop reads CASSLGYTEAFF. Written as DNA, the CDR3 is TGTGCCAGCAGCTTAGGTTACACTGAAGCTTTCTTT.

This clone was seen once. The chain has TRBV27 and TRBJ1-1; D remains unclear. The length of the CDR3 is 14 residues. The V end lost 5 bases, the J end lost 8 bases, and 18 bases lay between the germline ends. Germline CDR1 reads MNHEY; CDR2 reads SMNVEV (reference sequence). CDR3 in DNA: TGTGCCAGCAGTCGTACCACCGGGATGTGGGAAGCTTTCTTT. Its protein product is CASSRTTGMWEAFF.

The rearrangement joins TRBV19 to TRBJ1-2, with D possibly TRBD1 on 6 matching bases. Germline CDR1 LNHDA, CDR2 SQIVND (reference sequence). Deletions cut 5 bases from V and 4 bases from J, with 17 bases between. The CDR3 loop spans 15 amino acids. The CDR3 reads CASSRHQGTTYGYTF. CDR3 nucleotides: TGTGCCAGTAGTCGCCATCAGGGGACGACCTATGGCTACACCTTC.

The chain carries TRBV5-4 and TRBJ2-2; tentatively, D is TRBD1 (5 bases). This CDR3 contains 13 residues. V was shortened by 1 base and J by 6 bases, with 7 bases between the two germline ends. Germline values: CDR1 SGHNT, CDR2 YYREEE (reference sequence). CDR3 protein: CASSLSGSGELFF. The DNA for the CDR3 is TGTGCCAGCAGCTTGTCAGGGTCCGGGGAGCTGTTTTTT.

The V gene is TRBV6-5, the J gene TRBJ1-2, with a weak D call TRBD1 (5 bases). This CDR3 comprises 13 residues. Trimming pared 6 bases from V and 7 bases from J, leaving 15 bases between. Germline-derived CDR1 and CDR2 are MNHEY and SVGAGI. The CDR3 region is CASSQRPGGGYTF. The CDR3 DNA follows: TGTGCCAGCAGCCAACGCCCCGGGGGTGGCTACACCTTC.

The chain combines TRBV27 with TRBJ2-1, with 10 bases aligning to TRBD1. Germline V gives CDR1 MNHEY, CDR2 SMNVEV (reference sequence). The CDR3 consists of 16 residues. Germline trimming cut 2 bases from V and 6 bases from J; bases unmatched to any gene: 7. CDR3 region: CASSLRDRGYANEQFF. The CDR3 DNA is TGTGCCAGCAGTTTACGGGACAGGGGTTATGCCAATGAGCAGTTCTTC.

This chain uses TRBV9 with TRBJ1-1; 9 nucleotides agree with TRBD1. The V gene's germline CDR1 is SGDLS and CDR2 YYNGEE. The CDR3 is made up of 15 amino acids. The J segment lost 6 bases and the V segment lost 4 bases, leaving 10 bases of the junction unmatched. CDR3 nucleotide sequence: TGTGCCAGCAGCCCCCGGACAGGGGTTTTGTCTGAAGCTTTCTTT. It codes for CASSPRTGVLSEAFF. The full variable domain, rest sourced from reference TRBV9 and TRBJ1-1, is DSGVTQTPKHLITATGQRVTLRCSPRSGDLSVYWYQQSLDQGLQFLIQYYNGEERAKGNILERFSAQQFPDLHSELNLSSLELGDSALYFCASSPRTGVLSEAFFGQGTRLTVV.

This clone was seen more than once but under ten times. J is TRBJ2-7 and V is TRBV6-5; 9 nucleotides align to TRBD2. The CDR3 sequence is 15 residues long. V was clipped by 2 bases and J by 3 bases; unmatched bases: 5. Germline CDR1 and CDR2: MNHEY and SVGAGI. The CDR3 loop is CASSYSGGLGYEQYF. CDR3 in DNA: TGTGCCAGCAGTTACAGCGGGGGGCTTGGCTACGAGCAGTACTTC.

The chain combines TRBV13 with TRBJ2-7; no clear D. The CDR3 spans 13 residues. The V gene's germline CDR1 is PRHDT and CDR2 FYEKMQ (reference sequence). With 5 bases removed from V and 4 bases from J, the gap between germline ends came to 12 bases. CDR3 DNA: TGTGCCAGCAGCCCTAGACCGAGATACGAGCAGTACTTC. It encodes CASSPRPRYEQYF.

Notes on this clone: One junction end disagrees with the germline gene, perhaps due to a read error. DNA of the CDR3: TGTGCCAGCAGCGCGACCCCCCAAAACGCCATATATTTT. Protein sequence: CASSATPQNAIYF. The chain joins TRBV11-2 to TRBJ1-3; no firm D call. CDR3 length: 13 amino acids. The germline gives CDR1 SGHAT, CDR2 FQNNGV.

This rearrangement joins TRBV4-3 to TRBJ2-7; D uncertain. V was shortened by 1 base and J by 2 bases, with 9 bases between the two germline ends. Germline V gene sequence: CDR1 LGHNA, CDR2 YSLEER. This CDR3 comprises 14 residues. CDR3: CASSQALDTYEQYF. In nucleotides, the CDR3 is TGCGCCAGCAGCCAAGCGCTAGACACCTACGAGCAGTACTTC.

Here the CDR3 DNA reads TGTGCCAGCAGTGTCAGGGCGGGCTACACCTTC. Translated: CASSVRAGYTF. The chain couples TRBV6-5 to TRBJ1-2, with TRBD1 as a possible D gene (5 bases). This CDR3 has 11 residues. Deletions cut 5 bases from V and 8 bases from J, with 9 bases between. Germline CDR1 is MNHEY and CDR2 is SVGAGI.

The chain couples TRBV7-9 to TRBJ1-6; D call uncertain. The germline CDR1 and CDR2 sequences are SEHNR and FQNEAQ (reference sequence). The V gene lost 5 bases and the J gene lost 7 bases, with 9 bases spanning the gap. The CDR3 length is 13 residues. CDR3 bases: TGTGCCAGCAGCGGGCTGGGGAATTCACCCCTCCACTTT. Translated: CASSGLGNSPLHF.

The chain has TRBV5-1 and TRBJ1-1; D gene unclear. Germline CDR1 and CDR2: SGHRS and YFSETQ. V lost 1 base and J lost 1, with 17 bases in between. The CDR3 length is 17 residues. CDR3 sequence: CASSLSNGPLQNTEAFF. The CDR3 DNA is TGCGCCAGCAGCTTGAGTAATGGGCCTTTGCAGAACACTGAAGCTTTCTTT.

V usage is TRBV18 and J usage is TRBJ1-5, with D tentatively TRBD1 (5 bases). Germline V gene lookup returns CDR1 KGHSH and CDR2 LQKENI. The V end was cut by 3 bases, the J end by 3 bases, with 9 bases between. This CDR3 is built from 14 residues. The CDR3 DNA sequence: TGTGCCAGCTCACCGGGACTCACCAATCAGCCCCAGCATTTT. Translated: CASSPGLTNQPQHF.

The V call is TRBV7-9, the J call TRBJ2-1, with TRBD2 matching 12 bases. The CDR3 is made up of 15 amino acids. The J segment lost 9 bases and the V segment lost 10 bases, leaving 13 bases of the junction unmatched. Germline CDR1 is SEHNR and CDR2 is FQNEAQ (reference sequence). The CDR3 coding sequence is TGTGCCATCCGCCAACTAGCGGGGGGTCTAGGTGAGCAGTTCTTC. Protein product: CAIRQLAGGLGEQFF.